These 25 T cell receptor beta chains came from one sample sequenced in a study of cytomegalovirus exposure and HLA in healthy donors. PCR amplification relied on 60 Vbeta primers (plus 13 Jbeta primers). Clones were read by immunoSEQ multiplex PCR, and TCRdb kept only the in-frame ones, dropping some. The sample has some 150,000 clones, around 82% seen once. The sample consisted of PBMCs. The origin of the receptors is a woman in her forties in good health and CMV-seropositive.

The V and J genes are TRBV14 and TRBJ2-3, with D possibly TRBD2 on 5 matching bases. The CDR3 totals 15 residues. Deletions cut 1 base from V and 0 bases from J, with 8 bases between. CDR1 is SGHDN, CDR2 FVKESK, per germline. The CDR3 is CASSQGSGSTDTQYF. The CDR3 nucleotides are TGTGCCAGCAGCCAAGGGAGCGGCAGCACAGATACGCAGTATTTT.

The chain recombines TRBV6-1 with TRBJ1-2; possibly TRBD1 for D (6 bases). The ends were cut back, 0 bases at V and 4 bases at J, with 18 bases in the middle. The CDR3 extends over 17 amino acids. Germline V lookup: CDR1 MNHNS, CDR2 SASEGT. In nucleotides, the CDR3 is TGTGCCAGCAGTGAAGCGCACATCGGGGGGCGAGTCTATGGCTACACCTTC. This encodes CASSEAHIGGRVYGYTF.

The chain couples TRBV19 to TRBJ1-2; TRBD1 matches at 10 bases. CDR3 size: 13 residues. The trim removed 5 bases at V and 7 bases at J, leaving 4 bases unmatched. In germline, CDR1 is LNHDA, CDR2 SQIVND (reference sequence). The CDR3, as DNA: TGTGCCAGTAGTCCCCGGACAGGGGGTGGCTACACCTTC. Protein: CASSPRTGGGYTF.

J is TRBJ1-3 and V is TRBV10-2; 7 bases are a match to TRBD1. CDR3 length equals 15 residues. CDR1 WSHSY and CDR2 SAAADI come from the germline V gene. With 6 bases clipped from V and 1 base from J, the junction kept 6 bases outside the gene matches. CDR3 in amino acids: CASREQGWSGNTIYF. CDR3 DNA sequence: TGCGCCAGCAGGGAACAGGGGTGGTCTGGAAACACCATATATTTT.

This clone has more than one count but fewer than ten. The chain couples TRBV14 to TRBJ2-5; 9 bases fit TRBD2. There are 18 residues in the CDR3. V gave up 0 bases and J gave up 4 bases; unmatched junction bases: 12. Germline loops: CDR1 SGHDN, CDR2 FVKESK. Written as DNA, the CDR3 is TGTGCCAGCAGCCAAGATCGGGTTAGCGGGAGCCCTCGAGAGACCCAGTACTTC. This translates into CASSQDRVSGSPRETQYF.

This chain's CDR3 is CASSPDRGMNTEAFF. The CDR3 nucleotides are TGTGCCAGCAGTCCGGACAGGGGCATGAACACTGAAGCTTTCTTT. The rearrangement joins TRBV27 to TRBJ1-1, with TRBD1 identical over 9 bases. The CDR3 contains 15 residues. The trim removed 5 bases at V and 0 bases at J, leaving 4 bases unmatched. Germline V gene lookup returns CDR1 MNHEY and CDR2 SMNVEV (reference sequence).

CDR3 nucleotide sequence: TGTGCCAGTAATTCTGAGGGCCTGGGGAACACTGAAGCTTTCTTT. It yields the protein CASNSEGLGNTEAFF. The chain combines TRBV19 with TRBJ1-1; D unclear. CDR1 LNHDA and CDR2 SQIVND come from the germline V gene (reference sequence). The CDR3 contains 15 residues. V was trimmed by 7 bases and J by 1 base, leaving 16 bases between them.

The table lists this clone with a count of one. The J gene is TRBJ2-2, the V gene TRBV28; TRBD1 aligns across 7 bases. There are 15 residues in the CDR3. The J segment lost 8 bases and the V segment lost 4 bases, leaving 10 bases of the junction unmatched. CDR1 MDHEN and CDR2 SYDVKM come from the germline V gene. CDR3 loop: CASSSRGGASGELFF. The CDR3 DNA sequence: TGTGCCAGCAGTTCCCGAGGGGGCGCATCGGGGGAGCTGTTTTTT.

This chain links TRBV7-9 with TRBJ2-1, with D possibly TRBD2 on 5 matching bases. V lost 3 bases to trimming and J lost 9 bases, with 18 bases between them. CDR3 length: 15 amino acids. Germline values: CDR1 SEHNR, CDR2 FQNEAQ (reference sequence). Here the CDR3 DNA reads TGTGCCAGCAGCTTCCCCGGTCCGGGATCGGGTGAGCAGTTCTTC. Its protein is CASSFPGPGSGEQFF. The full variable domain, in which reference TRBV7-9 and TRBJ2-1 provide the parts outside the CDR3, is DTGVSQNPRHKITKRGQNVTFRCDPISEHNRLYWYRQTLGQGPEFLTYFQNEAQLEKSRLLSDRFSAERPKGSFSTLEIQRTEQGDSAMYLCASSFPGPGSGEQFFGPGTRLTVL.

The V and J genes are TRBV30 and TRBJ1-5; D is possibly TRBD1 (5 bases). The CDR3 covers 13 residues. The V end was cut by 0 bases, the J end by 15 bases, with 18 bases between. The germline V gene has CDR1 GTSNPN and CDR2 SVGIG (reference sequence). The DNA for the CDR3 is TGTGCCTGGAGTGTATCAGCGGGGACGGCGCCGCATTTT. This translates into CAWSVSAGTAPHF.

This rearrangement joins TRBV6-1 to TRBJ2-7; D perhaps matches TRBD1 (7 bases). From germline, CDR1 is MNHNS and CDR2 SASEGT. The ends were cut back, 3 bases at V and 6 bases at J, with 18 bases in the middle. The CDR3 extends over 15 amino acids. CDR3 loop: CASSDDRVWGLEQYF. In DNA, the CDR3 is TGTGCCAGCAGTGACGACAGGGTTTGGGGACTCGAGCAGTACTTC.

V usage is TRBV29-1 and J usage is TRBJ2-5; 8 positions agree with TRBD2. This CDR3 region has 14 residues. The ends lost 2 bases at V and 4 bases at J; junction bases unmatched: 6. Germline CDR1 is SQVTM and CDR2 is ANQGSEA. The CDR3 protein is CSVEKAGVAETQYF. In nucleotides, the CDR3 is TGCAGCGTTGAAAAAGCGGGAGTGGCAGAGACCCAGTACTTC.

The chain joins TRBV2 to TRBJ2-7; 8 nucleotides align to TRBD1. The CDR3 length is 15 residues. Trimming at V came to 6 bases and at J to 0 bases, leaving 7 bases not matched to a gene. Germline V gene sequence: CDR1 SNHLY, CDR2 FYNNEI. Written as DNA, the CDR3 is TGTGCCAGCAGACACTGGACAGGGCTCTCCTACGAGCAGTACTTC. Translation gives CASRHWTGLSYEQYF.

This rearrangement joins TRBV28 to TRBJ1-2, with 7 bases that match TRBD1. Germline-derived CDR1 and CDR2 are MDHEN and SYDVKM. The CDR3 runs 15 residues. The V gene end was trimmed by 5 bases and the J gene end by 3 bases; junction bases not matched to a gene: 9. In DNA, the CDR3 is TGTGCCAGCAGTCTTGGGACAGCCCAACACTATGGCTACACCTTC. Its translation is CASSLGTAQHYGYTF.

This chain uses TRBV30 with TRBJ2-1; perhaps TRBD2 as D (6 bases). Per the germline V gene, CDR1 is GTSNPN and CDR2 is SVGIG (reference sequence). This CDR3 region has 12 residues. V lost 8 bases, J lost 6 bases, and 14 bases lay in between. This CDR3 reads CAAERATNEQFF. As DNA, the CDR3 is TGTGCCGCGGAGCGGGCGACCAATGAGCAGTTCTTC. Together with reference TRBV30 and TRBJ2-1, the CDR3 gives the full variable domain: SQTIHQWPATLVQPVGSPLSLECTVEGTSNPNLYWYRQAAGRGLQLLFYSVGIGQISSEVPQNLSASRPQDRQFILSSKKLLLSDSGFYLCAAERATNEQFFGPGTRLTVL.

The chain combines TRBV27 with TRBJ1-1, with TRBD1 as a possible D gene (5 bases). The ends were cut back, 6 bases at V and 8 bases at J, with 10 bases in the middle. CDR1 and CDR2 (germline): MNHEY, SMNVEV (reference sequence). The CDR3 has 11 residues. CDR3 region: CASRTTGEAFF. CDR3 nucleotides: TGTGCCAGCAGGACAACAGGAGAAGCTTTCTTT.

The V and J genes are TRBV14 and TRBJ1-1, with 7 bases aligning to TRBD1. CDR3 length: 16 amino acids. Germline loops: CDR1 SGHDN, CDR2 FVKESK. The V segment lost 0 bases and the J segment 0 bases; nucleotides outside the gene matches: 4. The CDR3 loop reads CASSQDWGTVNTEAFF. CDR3 nucleotide sequence: TGTGCCAGCAGCCAAGATTGGGGGACAGTGAACACTGAAGCTTTCTTT.

This clone has just a few counts. The rearrangement joins TRBV4-1 to TRBJ1-4; 8 bases match TRBD1. With 4 bases clipped from V and 8 bases from J, the junction kept 12 bases outside the gene matches. Germline CDR1 is MGHRA and CDR2 is YSYEKL. This CDR3 region has 16 residues. The CDR3 protein is CASSPPPTGVGEKLFF. The CDR3 DNA sequence: TGCGCCAGCAGCCCCCCCCCGACAGGGGTAGGGGAAAAACTGTTTTTT.

The rearrangement uses TRBV7-3 and TRBJ2-1, with D perhaps TRBD2 (6 bases). From germline, CDR1 is SGHTA and CDR2 FQGTGA. The CDR3 has 19 amino acids. V shed 4 bases and J shed 4 bases, with 26 bases lying between them. CDR3 protein: CASSSIYGLARDRYNEQFF. CDR3 nucleotides: TGTGCCAGCAGCTCTATCTACGGCCTAGCGAGGGATCGTTACAATGAGCAGTTCTTC.

This clone appeared a few times. The chain has TRBV5-1 and TRBJ2-1, with D possibly TRBD2 on 7 matching bases. Germline V gives CDR1 SGHRS, CDR2 YFSETQ. This CDR3 is built from 16 residues. V was trimmed by 1 base and J by 8 bases, leaving 19 bases between them. In DNA form, the CDR3 reads TGCGCCAGCAGCTTGTCCTTAGGGGGAGGGGGGCATGAGCAGTTCTTC. It encodes CASSLSLGGGGHEQFF.

The chain links TRBV29-1 to TRBJ2-7, with TRBD2 matching over 9 bases. The V gene's germline CDR1 is SQVTM and CDR2 ANQGSEA. Germline trimming cut 5 bases from V and 6 bases from J; bases unmatched to any gene: 8. The CDR3 covers 13 residues. This CDR3 reads CSVWASGILEQYF. For the CDR3, the DNA is TGCAGCGTTTGGGCTAGCGGGATCCTCGAGCAGTACTTC.

This chain links TRBV18 with TRBJ2-5, with 8 bases identical to TRBD2. The CDR3 loop spans 15 amino acids. The V segment lost 6 bases and the J segment 2 bases; nucleotides outside the gene matches: 8. Germline CDR1 and CDR2: KGHSH and LQKENI. The CDR3 nucleotides are TGTGCCAGCTCTCACAGGACTAGCCGTCAAGAGACCCAGTACTTC. It yields the protein CASSHRTSRQETQYF.

The chain has TRBV10-3 and TRBJ2-7; TRBD1 matches 8 bases. The CDR3 consists of 15 residues. V shed 1 base and J 4 bases; nucleotides not matched to a gene: 6. CDR1 and CDR2 (germline): ENHRY, SYGVKD. As DNA, the CDR3 is TGTGCCATCAGTGAGTACGGGACAGGTGGTTACGAGCAGTACTTC. This translates into CAISEYGTGGYEQYF.

This clone was detected only once. The chain uses TRBV7-3 and TRBJ2-5, with a weak D call TRBD2 (6 bases). CDR3 size: 16 residues. CDR1 is SGHTA and CDR2 is FQGTGA in the germline V gene. V lost 1 base and J lost 4, with 16 bases in between. The CDR3 loop is CASSLNGLITGETQYF. CDR3 sequence (DNA): TGTGCCAGCAGCTTAAACGGACTAATAACGGGAGAGACCCAGTACTTC.

The V call is TRBV7-6, the J call TRBJ2-1; 10 bases are shared with TRBD1. Losses at the gene ends were 5 bases for V and 6 bases for J; bases not matched to a gene: 7. Germline-derived CDR1 and CDR2 are SGHVS and FNYEAQ. The CDR3 runs 15 residues. In DNA, the CDR3 is TGTGCCAGCAGCGTCGGGACAGGGGAAGGCAATGAGCAGTTCTTC. It specifies CASSVGTGEGNEQFF.